Below, 24 T cell receptor beta chains from the same sample are listed, as sequenced in a study of cytomegalovirus exposure and HLA in healthy donors. Sequenced by immunoSEQ multiplex PCR; TCRdb stores in-frame clones only, minus some. The sample lists about 54,000 clones; over 85% were seen once. The sequenced sample consisted of PBMCs. These receptors were obtained from a woman aged 18-29 years in good health and CMV-seropositive.

The genes are TRBV28 and TRBJ2-3, with D unresolved. Germline V gives CDR1 MDHEN, CDR2 SYDVKM. The CDR3 loop spans 13 amino acids. With 7 bases removed from V and 2 bases from J, the gap between germline ends came to 10 bases. The CDR3 protein is CASTPRITDTQYF. The CDR3 DNA sequence: TGTGCCAGCACCCCGCGGATCACAGATACGCAGTATTTT.

The V and J genes are TRBV29-1 and TRBJ2-7; possibly TRBD1 for D (5 bases). The V gene lost 2 bases and the J gene lost 1 base, with 9 bases spanning the gap. Germline V gene lookup returns CDR1 SQVTM and CDR2 ANQGSEA. This CDR3 spans 13 amino acids. CDR3 nucleotides: TGCAGCGTTGAAAGGGGAAGGTCCTACGAGCAGTACTTC. This encodes CSVERGRSYEQYF.

V is TRBV9 and J is TRBJ1-2, with 7 bases fitting TRBD1. This CDR3 comprises 14 residues. Germline V gene sequence: CDR1 SGDLS, CDR2 YYNGEE. V shed 4 bases, J shed 5 bases, and the junction held 8 bases outside the gene matches. CDR3 sequence reads: CASSTGTEGYGYTF. For the CDR3, the DNA is TGTGCCAGCAGCACCGGGACAGAAGGATATGGCTACACCTTC.

This chain connects TRBV6-1 to TRBJ2-7, with D maybe TRBD2 (5 bases). Germline CDR1 reads MNHNS; CDR2 reads SASEGT. The CDR3 has 14 amino acids. V was clipped by 6 bases and J by 3 bases, with 15 bases between them. CDR3 in amino acids: CASRRTRKRYEQYF. CDR3 sequence (DNA): TGTGCCAGCAGACGGACTCGAAAGCGCTACGAGCAGTACTTC.

The V call is TRBV28, the J call TRBJ2-1; a weak D match, TRBD1 (8 bases). Germline loops: CDR1 MDHEN, CDR2 SYDVKM. This CDR3 has 15 residues. Trimming shortened V by 6 bases and J by 3 bases, and 15 bases separated the two germline ends. CDR3 amino acids: CASSQQGGGYNEQFF. DNA of the CDR3: TGTGCCAGCAGCCAACAGGGGGGGGGCTACAATGAGCAGTTCTTC.

The rearrangement links TRBV19 to TRBJ2-1; TRBD2 matches at 11 bases. Per the germline V gene, CDR1 is LNHDA and CDR2 is SQIVND (reference sequence). V trimming: 6 bases; J trimming: 7 bases; junction bases outside the gene matches: 11. This CDR3 is 16 amino acids long. CDR3 protein: CASRFSGGANANEQFF. The CDR3 DNA follows: TGTGCCAGTAGGTTTAGCGGGGGGGCGAATGCAAATGAGCAGTTCTTC.

V usage is TRBV12-5 and J usage is TRBJ2-1, with 10 nucleotides matching TRBD2. V dropped 1 base and J dropped 6; count of bases not matched to a gene: 3. The CDR3 is made up of 15 amino acids. In germline, CDR1 is LGHNT, CDR2 FRNRAP. CDR3 nucleotide sequence: TGTGCTAGTGGTTTGGCAATAGCGGGGGGCAATGAGCAGTTCTTC. Its translation is CASGLAIAGGNEQFF.

The chain has TRBV19 and TRBJ1-2; D is ambiguous. The CDR3 covers 14 residues. The germline CDR1 and CDR2 sequences are LNHDA and SQIVND (reference sequence). The V gene lost 2 bases and the J gene lost 4 bases, with 11 bases spanning the gap. The CDR3 bases are TGTGCCAGTAGTATAAGCCAGACACTCTATGGCTACACCTTC. This codes for CASSISQTLYGYTF.

The rearrangement joins TRBV5-1 to TRBJ1-2; 9 bases are shared with TRBD1. Germline values: CDR1 SGHRS, CDR2 YFSETQ. The CDR3 consists of 13 residues. The V gene end was trimmed by 4 bases and the J gene end by 7 bases; junction bases not matched to a gene: 5. The CDR3 reads CASSPGTGTGYTF. CDR3 nucleotide sequence: TGCGCCAGCAGCCCGGGGACAGGGACTGGCTACACCTTC.

V is TRBV30 and J is TRBJ1-1; TRBD1 is a possible D gene (6 bases). The CDR3 extends over 13 amino acids. V lost 0 bases, J lost 7 bases, and 12 bases lay in between. Germline V lookup: CDR1 GTSNPN, CDR2 SVGIG (reference sequence). CDR3 amino acids: CAWSVARGYEAFF. The CDR3 nucleotides read TGTGCCTGGAGTGTAGCCAGGGGTTATGAAGCTTTCTTT.

The gene calls are TRBV6-1 and TRBJ1-3; D ambiguous. Trimming removed 3 bases from V and 0 bases from J, with 6 bases in between. The CDR3 is made up of 14 amino acids. Germline CDR1 and CDR2: MNHNS and SASEGT. CDR3 in amino acids: CASSDPGSGNTIYF. DNA for the CDR3: TGTGCCAGCAGTGACCCAGGCTCTGGAAACACCATATATTTT.

V is TRBV4-3 and J is TRBJ2-5; 13 positions match TRBD2. This CDR3 contains 16 residues. Germline V gene sequence: CDR1 LGHNA, CDR2 YSLEER. The trim removed 2 bases at V and 1 base at J, leaving 1 base unmatched. CDR3 coding DNA: TGCGCCAGCAGCCAAAGACTAGCGGGGGGCCAAGAGACCCAGTACTTC. This translates into CASSQRLAGGQETQYF.

The DNA for the CDR3 is TGTGCCAGCAGTTACTCGTATCCGAGAACGCAGTATTTT. It is translated as CASSYSYPRTQYF. The chain couples TRBV6-5 to TRBJ2-3; no clear D. The CDR3 totals 13 residues. The germline V gene has CDR1 MNHEY and CDR2 SVGAGI. The V and J ends lost 0 bases and 9 bases respectively, with 10 bases between them.

The V call is TRBV7-9, the J call TRBJ2-2, with TRBD2 matching 12 bases. This CDR3 region has 16 residues. V shed 6 bases and J 1 base; nucleotides not matched to a gene: 3. The germline CDR1 and CDR2 sequences are SEHNR and FQNEAQ (reference sequence). In DNA, the CDR3 is TGTGCCAGCAGTCAACTAGCGGGGGGGAACACCGGGGAGCTGTTTTTT. This codes for CASSQLAGGNTGELFF.

The chain carries TRBV15 and TRBJ2-1; the D gene is possibly TRBD2 (5 bases). The germline gives CDR1 LNHNV, CDR2 YYDKDF (reference sequence). This CDR3 spans 15 amino acids. Trimming removed 3 bases at V and 3 bases at J, with 12 bases between. CDR3 in amino acids: CATSSWTRDYNEQFF. The CDR3 coding sequence is TGTGCCACCAGCAGCTGGACCCGGGACTACAATGAGCAGTTCTTC. Using reference TRBV15 and TRBJ2-1 for the parts outside the CDR3, the full variable domain is DAMVIQNPRYQVTQFGKPVTLSCSQTLNHNVMYWYQQKSSQAPKLLFHYYDKDFNNEADTPDNFQSRRPNTSFCFLDIRSPGLGDTAMYLCATSSWTRDYNEQFFGPGTRLTVL.

V is TRBV4-1 and J is TRBJ2-1, with D perhaps matching TRBD2 (7 bases). The germline CDR1 and CDR2 sequences are MGHRA and YSYEKL. Trimming removed 4 bases at V and 8 bases at J, with 21 bases between. This CDR3 has 16 amino acids. The CDR3 region has the DNA TGCGCCAGCAGCCGTACCCTGGTGGGGGGGCCCCATGAGCAGTTCTTC. Amino acid sequence: CASSRTLVGGPHEQFF.

This chain joins TRBV11-3 and TRBJ2-7, with 9 bases matching TRBD1. Trimming removed 2 bases from V and 6 bases from J; junction bases left unmatched: 11. CDR3 length equals 16 residues. The germline gives CDR1 SGHNT, CDR2 YENEEA. The CDR3 nucleotides are TGTGCCAGCAGCTTAAAAACCGGGACAGGGTTCTCCGAGCAGTACTTC. It codes for CASSLKTGTGFSEQYF.

This chain uses TRBV7-6 with TRBJ2-5; TRBD2 is a possible D gene (7 bases). The germline V gene encodes CDR1 SGHVS and CDR2 FNYEAQ. Trimming shortened V by 4 bases and J by 5 bases, and 17 bases separated the two germline ends. The CDR3 runs 15 residues. CDR3 in amino acids: CASSYMGGLVETQYF. The CDR3 DNA sequence: TGTGCCAGCAGCTATATGGGGGGGCTGGTGGAGACCCAGTACTTC. Variable domain in full (rest from reference TRBV7-6 and TRBJ2-5): GAGVSQSPRYKVTKRGQDVALRCDPISGHVSLYWYRQALGQGPEFLTYFNYEAQQDKSGLPNDRFSAERPEGSISTLTIQRTEQRDSAMYRCASSYMGGLVETQYFGPGTRLLVL.

The chain couples TRBV18 to TRBJ2-7; possible D gene TRBD1, 6 bases. The CDR3 extends over 14 amino acids. The V end lost 6 bases, the J end lost 2 bases, and 14 bases lay between the germline ends. CDR1 and CDR2 from the germline V gene are KGHSH and LQKENI. CDR3 nucleotide sequence: TGTGCCAGCTCGCGCACAGGGTTTACCTACGAGCAGTACTTC. Amino acid sequence: CASSRTGFTYEQYF.

The gene calls are TRBV19 and TRBJ1-2; D gene ambiguous. With 5 bases removed from V and 4 bases from J, the gap between germline ends came to 17 bases. Germline-derived CDR1 and CDR2 are LNHDA and SQIVND (reference sequence). The CDR3 sequence is 15 residues long. The CDR3 coding sequence is TGTGCCAGTAGTGTAACCGGCCCCAGCGGCTATGGCTACACCTTC. Translating gives CASSVTGPSGYGYTF.

The table lists this clone with a few counts. The V and J genes are TRBV18 and TRBJ1-5; 9 bases are a match to TRBD1. CDR1 is KGHSH and CDR2 is LQKENI in the germline V gene. The CDR3 loop spans 15 amino acids. The J segment lost 5 bases and the V segment lost 2 bases, leaving 4 bases of the junction unmatched. CDR3 protein: CASSPRTGADQPQHF. The CDR3 nucleotides are TGTGCCAGCTCACCAAGGACAGGGGCGGATCAGCCCCAGCATTTT.

This clone showed up just once. The J gene is TRBJ1-4, the V gene TRBV2; 9 bases are shared with TRBD1. There are 14 residues in the CDR3. The germline CDR1 and CDR2 sequences are SNHLY and FYNNEI. Trimming removed 5 bases from V and 8 bases from J; junction bases left unmatched: 6. The CDR3 here is CASSPDRGGEKLFF. DNA of the CDR3: TGTGCCAGCAGTCCGGACAGGGGAGGGGAAAAACTGTTTTTT. Looking up the rest from reference TRBV2 and TRBJ1-4 gives the full variable domain: EPEVTQTPSHQVTQMGQEVILRCVPISNHLYFYWYRQILGQKVEFLVSFYNNEISEKSEIFDDQFSVERPDGSNFTLKIRSTKLEDSAMYFCASSPDRGGEKLFFGSGTQLSVL.

The chain recombines TRBV6-5 with TRBJ2-1, with 7 bases fitting TRBD1. CDR3 length: 15 amino acids. Germline V gives CDR1 MNHEY, CDR2 SVGAGI. V lost 6 bases to trimming and J lost 9 bases; unmatched junction nucleotides: 14. CDR3 in amino acids: CASRELVRGMSEQFF. CDR3 DNA sequence: TGTGCCAGCAGGGAACTAGTCAGGGGGATGTCTGAGCAGTTCTTC.

This sequence joins TRBV30 and TRBJ2-3, with a weak D call TRBD2 (7 bases). There are 17 residues in the CDR3. CDR1 and CDR2 from the germline V gene are GTSNPN and SVGIG (reference sequence). V was cut by 0 bases and J by 4 bases, with 20 bases left in between. The chain's CDR3 is CAWSVGEGVVFPDTQYF. CDR3 bases: TGTGCCTGGAGTGTAGGGGAGGGGGTTGTGTTCCCAGATACGCAGTATTTT.